The rows below give T cell receptor beta chains drawn from one sample of a study of blood T cell repertoires in COVID-19. Clones were read by immunoSEQ multiplex PCR, and TCRdb kept only the in-frame ones, dropping some. The sample records a few hundred thousand clones, 85% being singletons. Sequenced input: peripheral blood. Every receptor here comes from a woman in her fifties or sixties with active or convalescent COVID-19. Both conserved end residues are part of each CDR3. A D gene is named only where the DNA matches it firmly. A clone size is listed for some rows: how often the clone was seen (once, few, many), or a class if it is expanded.

NA,TRBV11-2,TRBJ2-1,NA,TGTGCCAGCAGCTTAAACCTGGGGGCAGGCTCCTACAATGAGCAGTTCTTC,CASSLNLGAGSYNEQFF
TRBD2,TRBV3-1/TRBV3-2,TRBJ2-1,NA,TGTGCCAGCAGCCAAGCGGGAGGAGTCAATGAGCAGTTCTTC,CASSQAGGVNEQFF
NA,TRBV5-5,TRBJ1-3,once,TGTGCCAGCAGCTTGGACAGGTTGAACACCATATATTTT,CASSLDRLNTIYF
TRBD1,TRBV6-5,TRBJ1-6,NA,TGTGCCAGCAGTACAGGGGGCAACTATAATTCACCCCTCCACTTT,CASSTGGNYNSPLHF
NA,TRBV3-1/TRBV3-2,TRBJ2-1,NA,TGTGCCAGCGGGAGGGGGGGATCCTACAATGAGCAGTTCTTC,CASGRGGSYNEQFF
NA,TRBV7-9,TRBJ1-1,once,TGTGCCAGCAGGGCAGACATTAAGAACGCTTTCTTT,CASRADIKNAFF
NA,TRBV6-5,TRBJ1-1,NA,TGTGCCAGTCGAAGACAGGTGCAGAACACTGAAGCTTTCTTT,CASRRQVQNTEAFF
NA,TRBV9,TRBJ2-2,NA,TGTGCCAGCAGCGTCCCCGTGTCCGGGGAGCTGTTTTTT,CASSVPVSGELFF
TRBD2,TRBV9,TRBJ2-3,NA,TGTGCCAGCAGCGTAGATCGGGCTAGCGGAATAGATACGCAGTATTTT,CASSVDRASGIDTQYF
TRBD1,TRBV5-1,TRBJ1-4,NA,TGCGCCAGCAGCTACCGGGCCGCCGGACAGGGCTACCGACCAACTAATGAAAAACTGTTTTTT,CASSYRAAGQGYRPTNEKLFF
NA,TRBV6-5,TRBJ1-3,NA,TGTGCCAGCAGTCTACAGGGTCGGGCTGGAAACACCATATATTTT,CASSLQGRAGNTIYF
NA,TRBV25-1,TRBJ1-1,NA,TGTGCCAGCAGTGAATTGGGGGCCCTTACAGGGAGCGCTTTCTTT,CASSELGALTGSAFF
NA,TRBV9,TRBJ2-3,NA,TGTGCCAGCAGCGCCCAGGTGACAGATACGCAGTATTTT,CASSAQVTDTQYF
TRBD1,TRBV28,TRBJ1-4,NA,TGTGCCAGCAGTCCATGGACAGGGTCGTTCGAAAAACTGTTTTTT,CASSPWTGSFEKLFF
TRBD1,TRBV19,TRBJ2-1,NA,TGTGCCAGTAGTATACGAGGGGGCACTTACAATGAGCAGTTCTTC,CASSIRGGTYNEQFF
TRBD2,TRBV15,TRBJ2-1,NA,TGTGCCACCAGCAGAGGAACGGGAGGGTCCTACAATGAGCAGTTCTTC,CATSRGTGGSYNEQFF
TRBD1,TRBV12-3/TRBV12-4,TRBJ1-1,NA,TGTGCCAGCAGTTTGACAGGGCCTACTGAAGCTTTCTTT,CASSLTGPTEAFF
TRBD2,TRBV5-1,TRBJ2-5,NA,TGCGCCAGCAGCGGGGGGACTAGCGGGAGTCCAATGGGGGAGACCCAGTACTTC,CASSGGTSGSPMGETQYF
NA,TRBV20-1,TRBJ1-1,NA,TGCAGTGCTAGTGACAGTCTGAACACTGAAGCTTTCTTT,CSASDSLNTEAFF
TRBD1,TRBV6-5,TRBJ1-3,NA,TGTGCCAGCAGTTACTCGACCGGGACAGGGGTAAACACCATATATTTT,CASSYSTGTGVNTIYF
TRBD2,TRBV24-1,TRBJ2-1,NA,TGTGCCACCAGTGATTTTGGAAGCGGGAGGTACAATGAGCAGTTCTTC,CATSDFGSGRYNEQFF
TRBD2,TRBV18,TRBJ2-7,NA,TGTGCCAGCTCACCATCACTAGCGGGAGTTATTGAGCAGTACTTC,CASSPSLAGVIEQYF
TRBD2,TRBV7-9,TRBJ2-1,NA,TGTGCCAGCAGCATTAGCGGGAGGGCCGATGAGCAGTTCTTC,CASSISGRADEQFF
TRBD1,TRBV4-1,TRBJ1-2,NA,TGCGCCAGCAGCCAAGAAATCAGGGGGAACTATGGCTACACCTTC,CASSQEIRGNYGYTF
NA,TRBV2,TRBJ2-4,NA,TGTGCCAGCAGTGAAGAAGGGGGCGGGGACATTCAGTACTTC,CASSEEGGGDIQYF
TRBD2,TRBV30,TRBJ2-1,once,TGTGCCTGGAGATTAGCGGGAGGGAAATCCTACAATGAGCAGTTCTTC,CAWRLAGGKSYNEQFF
TRBD2,TRBV9,TRBJ2-3,once,TGTGCCAGCAGCGATAGGAGCGGGGCTAGCACAGATACGCAGTATTTT,CASSDRSGASTDTQYF
NA,TRBV6-5,TRBJ1-1,NA,TGTGCCAGCAGTCAAATGGGGGCCGTAAACACTGAAGCTTTCTTT,CASSQMGAVNTEAFF
TRBD2,TRBV6-5,TRBJ2-3,few,TGTGCCAGCAGCCGTAGCGGGAGAGGGGCAGATACGCAGTATTTT,CASSRSGRGADTQYF
NA,TRBV29-1,TRBJ2-1,NA,TGCAGCGTTCCAACCGGGAGCTCCTACAATGAGCAGTTCTTC,CSVPTGSSYNEQFF
TRBD1,TRBV28,TRBJ1-2,NA,TGTGCCAGCAGCACCCCCAGGGACAGGGTCTATGGCTACACCTTC,CASSTPRDRVYGYTF
NA,TRBV7-2,TRBJ1-2,NA,TGTGCCAGCAGCCCGCGGGGAGGGGACTACTATGGCTACACCTTC,CASSPRGGDYYGYTF
NA,TRBV9,TRBJ2-7,NA,TGTGCCAGCAGCGTAGAGGGGGGGGCCGCCTACGAGCAGTACTTC,CASSVEGGAAYEQYF